The clone carrying this T cell receptor beta chain was seen once. The sample originates from a study of blood T cell repertoires in COVID-19. Trimming removed 1 base from V and 4 bases from J; junction bases left unmatched: 12. CDR3 length equals 17 residues. CDR1 is SGDLS and CDR2 is YYNGEE in the germline V gene. Original methodology: Reference gene primer amplification in the assay estimated nucleated cell counts. Repertoires were generated with immunoSEQ multiplex PCR, while TCRdb's copy carries only in-frame clones and drops some. The V and J calls and clone size are taken from that table; D and trimming were inferred from the DNA. The sample has over 30,000 clones, about 85% seen once; the top ten hold about 23%.

The specimen sequenced was peripheral blood. The V and J genes are TRBV9 and TRBJ2-3; 7 bases agree with TRBD2. The TCR sequence derives from a woman of 80 years or more with active or convalescent COVID-19. This CDR3 is CASSVSPMAGRADTQYF. The CDR3 nucleotides are TGTGCCAGCAGCGTATCCCCGATGGCGGGGAGGGCAGATACGCAGTATTTT. The variable domain in full, with the rest retrieved from reference TRBV9 and TRBJ2-3, is DSGVTQTPKHLITATGQRVTLRCSPRSGDLSVYWYQQSLDQGLQFLIQYYNGEERAKGNILERFSAQQFPDLHSELNLSSLELGDSALYFCASSVSPMAGRADTQYFGPGTRLTVL.